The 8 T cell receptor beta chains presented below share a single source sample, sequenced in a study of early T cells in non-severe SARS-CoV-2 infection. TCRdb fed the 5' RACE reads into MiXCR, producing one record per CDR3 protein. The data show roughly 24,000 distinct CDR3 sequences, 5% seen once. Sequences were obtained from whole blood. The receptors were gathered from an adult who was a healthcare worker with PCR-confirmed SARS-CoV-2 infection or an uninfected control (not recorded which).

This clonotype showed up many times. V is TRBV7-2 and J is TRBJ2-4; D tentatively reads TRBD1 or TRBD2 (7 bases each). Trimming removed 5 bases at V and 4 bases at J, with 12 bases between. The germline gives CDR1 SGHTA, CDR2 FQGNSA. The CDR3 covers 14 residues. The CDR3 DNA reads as TGTGCCAGCAGCCCCCAGGGGGGGAAAAACATTCAGTACTTC. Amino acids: CASSPQGGKNIQYF.

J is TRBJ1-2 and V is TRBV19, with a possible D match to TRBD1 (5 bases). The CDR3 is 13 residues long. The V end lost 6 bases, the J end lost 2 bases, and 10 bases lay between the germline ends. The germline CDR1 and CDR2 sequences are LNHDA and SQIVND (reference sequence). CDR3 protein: CASSTGRNYGYTF. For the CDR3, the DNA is TGTGCCAGTAGCACGGGACGGAACTATGGCTACACCTTC.

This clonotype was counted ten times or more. The CDR3 here is CSALTGLYNEQFF. CDR3 coding DNA: TGCAGCGCTCTGACAGGGCTCTACAATGAGCAGTTCTTC. This chain connects TRBV29-1 to TRBJ2-1, with 7 bases aligning to TRBD1. The V gene end was trimmed by 7 bases and the J gene end by 3 bases; junction bases not matched to a gene: 6. This CDR3 has 13 residues. Germline CDR1 and CDR2: SQVTM and ANQGSEA.

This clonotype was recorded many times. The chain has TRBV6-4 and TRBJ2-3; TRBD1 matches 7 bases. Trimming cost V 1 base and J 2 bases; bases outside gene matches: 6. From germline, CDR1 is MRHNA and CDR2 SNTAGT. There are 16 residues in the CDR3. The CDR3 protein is CASSDYLGQITDTQYF. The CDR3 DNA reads TGTGCCAGCAGTGACTATCTGGGACAGATCACAGATACGCAGTATTTT.

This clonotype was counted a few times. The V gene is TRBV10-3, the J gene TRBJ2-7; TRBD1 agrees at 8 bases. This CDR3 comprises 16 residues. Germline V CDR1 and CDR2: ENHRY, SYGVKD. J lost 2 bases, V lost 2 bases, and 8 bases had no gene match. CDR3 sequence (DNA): TGTGCCATCAGTGAGCCACCGGACAGGGAGCCCTACGAGCAGTACTTC. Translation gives CAISEPPDREPYEQYF.

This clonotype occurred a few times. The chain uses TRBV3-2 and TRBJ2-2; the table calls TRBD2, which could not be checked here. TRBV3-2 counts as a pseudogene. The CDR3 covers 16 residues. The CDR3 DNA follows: TGTGCCAGCAGCCGAGCGAGCGGGGCGAACACCGGGGAGCTGTTTTTT. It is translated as CASSRASGANTGELFF.

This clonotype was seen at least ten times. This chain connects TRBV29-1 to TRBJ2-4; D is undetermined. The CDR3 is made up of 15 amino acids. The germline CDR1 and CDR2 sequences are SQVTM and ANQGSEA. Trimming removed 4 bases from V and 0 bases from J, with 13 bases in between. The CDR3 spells CSVVSQIRAKNIQYF. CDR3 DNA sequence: TGCAGCGTTGTGTCCCAGATCCGAGCCAAAAACATTCAGTACTTC.

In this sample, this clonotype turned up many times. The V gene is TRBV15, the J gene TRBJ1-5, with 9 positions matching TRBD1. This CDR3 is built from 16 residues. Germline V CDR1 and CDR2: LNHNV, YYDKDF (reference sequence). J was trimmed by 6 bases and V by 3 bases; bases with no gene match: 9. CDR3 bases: TGTGCCACCAGCAGTCACGGGACAGGGAATAGTCAGCCCCAGCATTTT. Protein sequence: CATSSHGTGNSQPQHF.